Listed here are 15 T cell receptor beta chains from one sample, sequenced in a study of T cell responses to AZD1222 COVID-19 vaccine. Sequencing was performed with immunoSEQ multiplex PCR; in TCRdb, only in-frame clones are kept and a portion is missing. The table shows approximately 150,000 clones, with around 90% occurring only once. The sample consisted of peripheral blood, taken 28 days after the second AZD1222 dose. Receptors were obtained from an adult who received the AZD1222 COVID-19 vaccine.

V gene TRBV11-2 combines with J gene TRBJ1-2; D possibly corresponds to TRBD1 (5 bases). Trimming took off 3 bases at V and 4 bases at J, with 15 bases between the two ends. The CDR3 totals 15 residues. Per germline, CDR1 SGHAT and CDR2 FQNNGV. In DNA, the CDR3 is TGTGCCAGCAGCTTGGGGGGTTCAGAGAGCTATGGCTACACCTTC. Protein sequence: CASSLGGSESYGYTF.

The chain employs TRBV5-1 and TRBJ1-2; D may be TRBD1 (5 bases). The CDR3 covers 14 residues. Germline CDR1 reads SGHRS; CDR2 reads YFSETQ. Trimming removed 5 bases at V and 4 bases at J, with 15 bases between. CDR3 in amino acids: CASRSGPGVYGYTF. In DNA, the CDR3 is TGCGCCAGCAGGTCGGGACCGGGGGTCTATGGCTACACCTTC.

This sequence joins TRBV5-6 and TRBJ1-4; D gene uncertain. Germline loops: CDR1 SGHDT, CDR2 YYEEEE. The CDR3 has 15 amino acids. Trimming stripped 0 bases from V and 8 bases from J, with 14 bases between. The CDR3 bases are TGTGCCAGCAGCTTGGCTCACCAGGCAGGCGAAAAACTGTTTTTT. It is translated as CASSLAHQAGEKLFF.

The gene calls are TRBV28 and TRBJ2-7; 9 bases line up with TRBD2. Germline V gene data show CDR1 as MDHEN and CDR2 as SYDVKM. The CDR3 totals 17 residues. V trimming: 9 bases; J trimming: 2 bases; junction bases outside the gene matches: 17. CDR3 sequence (DNA): TGTGCCAGGCTGCGGGCGGGGGGGGCCCCAGGCCCCTACGAGCAGTACTTC. Its translation is CARLRAGGAPGPYEQYF.

The chain uses TRBV5-1 and TRBJ2-3; a weak D match, TRBD1 (5 bases). V lost 0 bases and J lost 0, with 11 bases in between. The germline V gene has CDR1 SGHRS and CDR2 YFSETQ. This CDR3 is 16 amino acids long. The CDR3 sequence is CASSLDLRASTDTQYF. In nucleotides, the CDR3 is TGCGCCAGCAGCTTGGATCTCAGGGCAAGCACAGATACGCAGTATTTT.

The chain joins TRBV7-8 to TRBJ2-1; possibly TRBD1 for D (6 bases). The CDR3 totals 16 residues. Trimming cost V 2 bases and J 12 bases, with 23 bases left between them. Germline V gene sequence: CDR1 SGHVS, CDR2 FQNEAQ. The CDR3 protein is CASSLRQVRGEGSQFF. CDR3 bases: TGTGCCAGCAGCTTAAGACAGGTGAGGGGCGAGGGATCGCAGTTCTTC.

The genes are TRBV2 and TRBJ1-5, with D perhaps TRBD1 (5 bases). The CDR3 length is 14 residues. The germline V and J ends were trimmed by 2 bases and 11 bases, with 16 bases remaining between them. The germline CDR1 and CDR2 sequences are SNHLY and FYNNEI. CDR3 nucleotide sequence: TGTGCCAGCAGTGAACAGGATCGATTGGGGGCCCAGCATTTT. It encodes CASSEQDRLGAQHF.

The CDR3, as DNA: TGTGCCAGCAGTCTCTCCCCGCCCAACAATGAGCAGTTCTTC. Residues: CASSLSPPNNEQFF. The chain joins TRBV28 to TRBJ2-1; D remains unclear. V shed 5 bases and J shed 5 bases, with 13 bases lying between them. Germline V gives CDR1 MDHEN, CDR2 SYDVKM. The CDR3 contains 14 residues.

J is TRBJ2-7 and V is TRBV12-3 or TRBV12-4, with D perhaps TRBD1 or TRBD2 (5 bases each). Trimming cost V 5 bases and J 3 bases, with 8 bases left between them. The CDR3 sequence is 12 residues long. This chain's CDR3 is CASSPGRYEQYF. The CDR3 DNA follows: TGTGCCAGCAGTCCGGGACGCTACGAGCAGTACTTC.

The chain's CDR3 is CASSEAGTVSYGYTF. The CDR3 DNA follows: TGTGCCAGCAGTGAAGCGGGGACCGTTAGTTATGGCTACACCTTC. The chain links TRBV6-1 to TRBJ1-2; D is perhaps TRBD1 (5 bases). Trimming took 0 bases from V and 5 from J, leaving 13 bases between them. CDR1 MNHNS and CDR2 SASEGT come from the germline V gene. The CDR3 runs to 15 residues.

This rearrangement joins TRBV6-4 to TRBJ1-2, with a possible D match to TRBD1 (6 bases). Germline CDR1 is MRHNA and CDR2 is SNTAGT. This CDR3 region has 14 residues. The V end was cut by 6 bases, the J end by 5 bases, with 16 bases between. The CDR3 reads CASSPSGGPYGYTF. The CDR3 DNA is TGTGCCAGCAGCCCTTCGGGGGGCCCGTATGGCTACACCTTC.

The V call is TRBV7-9, the J call TRBJ2-5; 7 bases are shared with TRBD1. This CDR3 contains 14 residues. The V gene end was trimmed by 5 bases and the J gene end by 4 bases; junction bases not matched to a gene: 7. From germline, CDR1 is SEHNR and CDR2 FQNEAQ (reference sequence). The CDR3 DNA reads as TGTGCCAGCAGCCAGGGGTCAGGGGGAGAGACCCAGTACTTC. Amino acids: CASSQGSGGETQYF. Based on the CDR3 plus reference TRBV7-9 and TRBJ2-5, the full variable domain is DTGVSQNPRHKITKRGQNVTFRCDPISEHNRLYWYRQTLGQGPEFLTYFQNEAQLEKSRLLSDRFSAERPKGSFSTLEIQRTEQGDSAMYLCASSQGSGGETQYFGPGTRLLVL.

This clone was picked up one time. The chain recombines TRBV19 with TRBJ2-5; 8 bases line up with TRBD2. Germline CDR1 LNHDA, CDR2 SQIVND (reference sequence). J was trimmed by 4 bases and V by 2 bases; bases with no gene match: 9. The CDR3 consists of 16 residues. CDR3 loop: CASSIFGRAGGETQYF. CDR3 in DNA: TGTGCCAGTAGTATATTCGGGAGGGCCGGCGGAGAGACCCAGTACTTC.

The chain combines TRBV25-1 with TRBJ1-3; D might be TRBD1 (5 bases). The length of the CDR3 is 14 residues. Looked up from germline, CDR1 is MGHDK and CDR2 is SYGVNS. Trimming shortened V by 4 bases and J by 3 bases, and 10 bases separated the two germline ends. The CDR3 nucleotides read TGTGCCAGCAGTGCCCAGGGACTTGGAAACACCATATATTTT. This gives the protein CASSAQGLGNTIYF.

The V gene is TRBV6-6, the J gene TRBJ2-3; D unresolved. The CDR3 is 15 amino acids. V lost 0 bases and J 2 bases, leaving 9 bases between the germline ends. Germline V gene lookup returns CDR1 MNHNY and CDR2 SVGAGI (reference sequence). The CDR3 here is CASSYSEAPTDTQYF. CDR3 sequence (DNA): TGTGCCAGCAGTTACTCTGAGGCCCCCACAGATACGCAGTATTTT.